The following is a T cell receptor (beta chain) sequence with its context. This entry belongs to a study of blood T cell repertoires in COVID-19. Study information: Material from acute and convalescent COVID-19 was sourced from the United States, Italy and Spain.

This CDR3 comprises 16 residues. V gave up 2 bases and J gave up 1 base; unmatched junction bases: 4. Germline CDR1 is MNHNS and CDR2 is SASEGT. As processed by the authors: Using reference gene primer amplification, nucleated cell counts were estimated. TCRdb's table, derived via immunoSEQ multiplex PCR, lists solely in-frame clones and lacks some. V and J calls and clone size are as listed in that table; D and trimming were resolved from the DNA. Among about 74,000 clones listed, about 88% were seen once. This receptor was obtained from a man aged 65 to 85 with active or convalescent COVID-19. Sequencing used peripheral blood. This chain connects TRBV6-1 to TRBJ2-3; 9 positions match TRBD2. The DNA for the CDR3 is TGTGCCAGCAGTGAAACGATAGCGGGAGGCACAGATACGCAGTATTTT. Protein product: CASSETIAGGTDTQYF.